Listed below are T cell receptor beta chains from one sample, sequenced in a study of tumor-infiltrating lymphocytes in localized non-small cell lung cancer. The repertoire was sequenced with immunoSEQ multiplex PCR; TCRdb's copy has only in-frame clones and lacks some. The sample consists of fewer than 20,000 clones, over 75% of them appearing once. The sequenced sample was uninvolved lung tissue not adjacent to the tumor. Receptors originate from a human donor with non-small cell lung cancer. Both conserved end residues are part of each CDR3. A D gene is named only where the DNA matches it firmly. Some rows have no size entry. The others give once, few or many, or a class for an expanded clone.

j_gene	d_gene	v_gene	abundance	len	CDR3aa	CDR3nt
TRBJ2-5	TRBD2	TRBV5-1	-	16	CASSRRGEGLGETQYF	TGCGCCAGCAGCCGGCGGGGGGAGGGTCTTGGTGAGACCCAGTACTTC
TRBJ2-6	-	TRBV30	-	18	CAWSIPLYLSSGANVLTF	TGTGCCTGGAGTATCCCACTATACTTGAGCTCTGGGGCCAACGTCCTGACTTTC
TRBJ1-1	-	TRBV5-6	-	15	CASSLAMWAAPEAFF	TGTGCCAGCAGCTTGGCCATGTGGGCAGCGCCTGAAGCTTTCTTT
TRBJ1-5	TRBD1	TRBV28	few	15	CASILEAGQFQPQHF	TGTGCCAGCATCCTAGAGGCGGGACAGTTTCAGCCCCAGCATTTT
TRBJ1-2	-	TRBV6-5	-	15	CASSYGGEGNYGYTF	TGTGCCAGCAGTTACGGGGGGGAGGGGAACTATGGCTACACCTTC
TRBJ2-1	TRBD1	TRBV5-1	-	15	CASDRVPGKVNEQFF	TGCGCCAGCGACAGGGTGCCCGGGAAAGTCAATGAGCAGTTCTTC
TRBJ2-2	TRBD2	TRBV5-6	-	15	CASSLGLAGTGELFF	TGTGCCAGCAGCTTGGGGCTAGCGGGGACCGGGGAGCTGTTTTTT
TRBJ1-1	TRBD1	TRBV5-5	few	17	CASSYGTGGIENTEAFF	TGTGCCAGCAGCTACGGGACAGGGGGAATAGAGAACACTGAAGCTTTCTTT
TRBJ1-1	-	TRBV2	once	12	CASSEGGLGTFF	TGTGCCAGCAGTGAAGGAGGACTCGGGACTTTCTTT
TRBJ2-5	TRBD2	TRBV10-3	-	14	CAISPSGRPETQYF	TGTGCCATCAGTCCCAGCGGGAGGCCAGAGACCCAGTACTTC
TRBJ1-1	TRBD1	TRBV28	-	14	CASSARTGVTEAFF	TGTGCCAGCAGTGCCAGGACAGGGGTCACTGAAGCTTTCTTT
TRBJ2-3	-	TRBV9	-	14	CASRPAGATDTQYF	TGTGCCAGCCGACCTGCTGGGGCGACAGATACGCAGTATTTT
TRBJ2-6	-	TRBV11-2	medium-sized	14	CASRGVSGANVLTF	TGTGCCAGCAGGGGCGTCTCTGGGGCCAACGTCCTGACTTTC
TRBJ2-2	-	TRBV5-1	few	14	CASSLSPPWGELFF	TGCGCCAGCAGCTTGTCACCCCCATGGGGGGAGCTGTTTTTT
TRBJ2-7	-	TRBV6-1	medium-sized	13	CASRTGSSYEQYF	TGTGCCAGCCGGACTGGCAGCTCCTACGAGCAGTACTTC
TRBJ1-2	-	TRBV28	once	13	CASRSGTVYGYTF	TGTGCCAGCAGATCCGGGACGGTCTATGGCTACACCTTC
TRBJ2-7	-	TRBV6-5	once	15	CASRRLQGPAYEQYF	TGTGCCAGCAGACGTCTTCAGGGACCGGCTTACGAGCAGTACTTC
TRBJ2-7	TRBD2	TRBV18	-	14	CASSLLGGRNEQYF	TGTGCCAGCTCACTCTTGGGGGGGAGGAACGAGCAGTACTTC
TRBJ2-1	-	TRBV11-2	-	13	CASSRDRPNEQFF	TGTGCCAGCAGCCGAGATCGACCCAATGAGCAGTTCTTC
TRBJ2-7	-	TRBV29-1	-	15	CSVVSRRTTSYEQYF	TGCAGCGTTGTGTCGAGAAGGACGACGTCCTACGAGCAGTACTTC
TRBJ1-2	-	TRBV2	-	15	CASSVEGRGMDGYTF	TGTGCCAGCAGTGTGGAGGGGAGGGGGATGGATGGCTACACCTTC
TRBJ2-1	TRBD2	TRBV5-1	-	14	CASSRSGRANEQFF	TGCGCCAGCAGTCGTAGCGGGAGGGCGAATGAGCAGTTCTTC
TRBJ1-1	TRBD1	TRBV28	-	13	CAGREGAATEAFF	TGTGCCGGCCGGGAGGGGGCGGCCACTGAAGCTTTCTTT
TRBJ1-1	-	TRBV5-1	-	14	CASTAGPSITEAFF	TGCGCCAGCACGGCAGGGCCTTCGATCACTGAAGCTTTCTTT
TRBJ2-5	-	TRBV29-1	-	10	CSVDLETQYF	TGCAGCGTTGATCTCGAGACCCAGTACTTC
TRBJ2-5	TRBD1	TRBV7-9	-	14	CASSFGGQGETQYF	TGTGCCAGCAGCTTTGGCGGACAGGGAGAGACCCAGTACTTC
TRBJ2-5	TRBD1	TRBV29-1	-	14	CSAGWGQARETQYF	TGCAGCGCTGGGTGGGGACAGGCCCGAGAGACCCAGTACTTC
TRBJ1-2	-	TRBV27	-	16	CASSPWTVFDGDGYTF	TGTGCCAGCAGCCCGTGGACAGTTTTTGATGGGGATGGCTACACCTTC
TRBJ2-3	-	TRBV29-1	-	13	CSVVQGVIDTQYF	TGCAGCGTTGTTCAGGGAGTTATAGATACGCAGTATTTT
TRBJ2-2	-	TRBV5-1	-	14	CASRLNTPGGELFF	TGCGCCAGCCGACTGAATACTCCTGGCGGGGAGCTGTTTTTT
TRBJ2-4	-	TRBV27	-	15	CASSPLRGGENIQYF	TGTGCCAGCAGTCCCCTTCGTGGGGGTGAAAACATTCAGTACTTC
TRBJ2-3	TRBD2	TRBV30	-	15	CAWAPGLAGADTQYF	TGTGCCTGGGCCCCGGGACTAGCGGGAGCAGATACGCAGTATTTT
TRBJ2-3	-	TRBV28	-	12	CASSSRSDTQYF	TGTGCCAGCAGTAGCCGGTCGGATACGCAGTATTTT
TRBJ1-1	TRBD1	TRBV6-1	-	17	CASSGGGRAPSGTEAFF	TGTGCCAGCAGTGGAGGGGGCAGAGCCCCTTCGGGCACTGAAGCTTTCTTT
TRBJ2-7	-	TRBV7-6	-	15	CASSLGRDWNYEQYF	TGTGCCAGCAGCTTAGGGAGGGACTGGAACTACGAGCAGTACTTC
TRBJ2-5	-	TRBV5-6	-	13	CASAGTNQETQYF	TGTGCCAGCGCCGGCACCAATCAAGAGACCCAGTACTTC
TRBJ2-3	-	TRBV9	-	15	CASSVEGQGTDTQYF	TGTGCCAGCAGCGTAGAGGGCCAGGGAACAGATACGCAGTATTTT
TRBJ1-2	-	TRBV5-6	-	13	CASSLRADYGYTF	TGTGCCAGCAGCTTAAGGGCGGACTATGGCTACACCTTC
TRBJ1-2	-	TRBV5-3	-	15	CARSLAGMGSYGYTF	TGTGCCAGAAGCTTGGCTGGAATGGGATCGTATGGCTACACCTTC
TRBJ2-3	-	TRBV7-3	-	15	CASSPGRTSTDTQYF	TGTGCCAGCAGCCCGGGACGGACCAGCACAGATACGCAGTATTTT
TRBJ2-7	-	TRBV10-2	-	14	CASSLDRGGYEQYF	TGCGCCAGCAGCCTTGACCGGGGTGGCTACGAGCAGTACTTC
TRBJ2-2	TRBD1	TRBV7-2	-	14	CASSLNPGQGELFF	TGTGCCAGCAGCTTAAATCCGGGACAGGGGGAGCTGTTTTTT
TRBJ1-5	-	TRBV5-6	-	12	CASSLRGLPQHF	TGTGCCAGCAGCTTGCGCGGTCTTCCCCAGCATTTT
TRBJ1-1	-	TRBV15	-	13	CATSYDMNTEAFF	TGTGCCACCAGTTATGATATGAACACTGAAGCTTTCTTT
TRBJ1-1	-	TRBV5-4	-	13	CASSPGGVTEAFF	TGTGCCAGCAGCCCCGGAGGGGTCACTGAAGCTTTCTTT
TRBJ2-3	-	TRBV20-1	-	10	CSAFLDTQYF	TGCAGTGCTTTTTTAGATACGCAGTATTTT
TRBJ2-3	TRBD1	TRBV4-1	-	15	CASSLGTGGIDTQYF	TGCGCCAGCAGCCTCGGGACAGGGGGCATAGATACGCAGTATTTT
TRBJ1-1	-	TRBV28	-	16	CASKGGEIFANTEAFF	TGTGCCAGCAAGGGGGGCGAAATTTTTGCGAACACTGAAGCTTTCTTT
TRBJ2-7	-	TRBV19	-	13	CASSISHRYEQYF	TGTGCCAGTAGCATTTCCCATCGTTACGAGCAGTACTTC
TRBJ1-1	-	TRBV30	-	13	CAWSRATNTEAFF	TGTGCCTGGAGTCGGGCAACGAACACTGAAGCTTTCTTT
TRBJ2-7	-	TRBV27	-	11	CASSSAYEQYF	TGTGCCAGCAGCTCCGCCTACGAGCAGTACTTC
TRBJ2-7	-	TRBV4-1	-	15	CASSSFRGGTYEQYF	TGCGCCAGCAGCTCCTTTCGGGGTGGGACCTACGAGCAGTACTTC
TRBJ2-7	-	TRBV28	-	12	CASSSTGHEQYF	TGTGCCAGCAGTTCGACAGGTCACGAGCAGTACTTC
TRBJ2-7	-	TRBV7-9	once	13	CASSFWGAREQYF	TGTGCCAGCAGCTTCTGGGGGGCGCGCGAGCAGTACTTC
TRBJ2-3	-	TRBV20-1	medium-sized	11	CSAMFGDTQYF	TGCAGTGCGATGTTCGGAGATACGCAGTATTTT